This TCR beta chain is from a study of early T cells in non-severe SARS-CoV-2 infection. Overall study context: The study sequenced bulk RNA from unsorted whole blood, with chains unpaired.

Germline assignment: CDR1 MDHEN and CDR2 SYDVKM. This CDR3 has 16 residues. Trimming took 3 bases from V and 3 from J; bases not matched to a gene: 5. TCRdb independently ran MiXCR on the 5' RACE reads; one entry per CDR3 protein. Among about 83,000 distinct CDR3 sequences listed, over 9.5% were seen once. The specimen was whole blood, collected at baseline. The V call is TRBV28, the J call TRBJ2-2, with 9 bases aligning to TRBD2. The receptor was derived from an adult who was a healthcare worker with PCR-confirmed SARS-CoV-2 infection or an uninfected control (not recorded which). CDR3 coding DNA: TGTGCCAGCAGTTTGTGGACTAGCGCTGACACCGGGGAGCTGTTTTTT. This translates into CASSLWTSADTGELFF.